These 17 T cell receptor beta chains were all obtained from the same sample, sequenced in a study of PD-L1 blockade in urothelial cancer. Assay: immunoSEQ multiplex PCR; the TCRdb copy retains only in-frame clones and omits some. The sample lists about 51,000 clones; approximately 84% were seen once. The source material was PBMCs, sampled around atezolizumab (anti-PD-L1) treatment. These receptors all stem from a man between 60 and 75 years old with urothelial cancer.

The V call is TRBV19, the J call TRBJ1-3, with D hard to call. From germline, CDR1 is LNHDA and CDR2 SQIVND (reference sequence). V lost 2 bases and J lost 0, with 17 bases in between. The CDR3 extends over 18 amino acids. The CDR3 here is CASSIRTVNRISGNTIYF. The CDR3 nucleotides read TGTGCCAGTAGTATACGAACAGTGAATAGGATCTCTGGAAACACCATATATTTT.

V usage is TRBV7-8 and J usage is TRBJ2-3; no definite D call. There are 14 residues in the CDR3. Germline CDR1 SGHVS, CDR2 FQNEAQ. Between the trimmed V and J ends, which lost 5 bases and 1 base, there was a span of 10 bases. CDR3 DNA: TGTGCCAGCAGCCCCGACTTTGGCACAGATACGCAGTATTTT. It translates to CASSPDFGTDTQYF. The complete variable domain, with remaining parts taken from reference TRBV7-8 and TRBJ2-3, reads GAGVSQSPRYKVAKRGQDVALRCDPISGHVSLFWYQQALGQGPEFLTYFQNEAQLDKSGLPSDRFFAERPEGSVSTLKIQRTQQEDSAVYLCASSPDFGTDTQYFGPGTRLTVL.

The V and J genes are TRBV19 and TRBJ2-4; a possible D gene is TRBD1 (5 bases). V lost 7 bases and J 0 bases, leaving 16 bases between the germline ends. Germline V gene data show CDR1 as LNHDA and CDR2 as SQIVND (reference sequence). The CDR3 length is 16 residues. CDR3 sequence reads: CASTMAAGQAKNIQYF. The CDR3 DNA is TGTGCCAGTACCATGGCGGCAGGACAAGCCAAAAACATTCAGTACTTC.

This clone was picked up one time. The chain has TRBV5-4 and TRBJ1-2; 10 bases map to TRBD1. With 5 bases clipped from V and 4 bases from J, the junction kept 8 bases outside the gene matches. There are 15 residues in the CDR3. Germline CDR1 is SGHNT and CDR2 is YYREEE (reference sequence). The DNA of the CDR3 is TGTGCCAGCAGTTCGGGACAGGGGATCGGCTATGGCTACACCTTC. This gives the protein CASSSGQGIGYGYTF.

V and J are TRBV7-2 and TRBJ2-2, with 10 nucleotides matching TRBD2. CDR3 length equals 16 residues. V lost 2 bases and J lost 1; bases outside the gene matches: 1. Germline CDR1 and CDR2: SGHTA and FQGNSA. CDR3 region: CASSLIAGGNTGELFF. The CDR3 DNA is TGTGCCAGCAGCTTAATAGCGGGGGGGAACACCGGGGAGCTGTTTTTT. Filled out from reference TRBV7-2 and TRBJ2-2, the complete variable domain reads GAGVSQSPSNKVTEKGKDVELRCDPISGHTALYWYRQSLGQGLEFLIYFQGNSAPDKSGLPSDRFSAERTGGSVSTLTIQRTQQEDSAVYLCASSLIAGGNTGELFFGEGSRLTVL.

The V gene is TRBV2, the J gene TRBJ2-7; weak D call: TRBD1 (6 bases). The CDR3 sequence is 12 residues long. The germline CDR1 and CDR2 sequences are SNHLY and FYNNEI. V lost 6 bases and J lost 5, with 11 bases in between. The DNA for the CDR3 is TGTGCCAGCAGACACAGGGTCCACGAGCAGTACTTC. Translated: CASRHRVHEQYF.

The chain recombines TRBV6-1 with TRBJ1-5; D perhaps matches TRBD1 (6 bases). Per germline, CDR1 MNHNS and CDR2 SASEGT. Trimming removed 2 bases from V and 7 bases from J, with 9 bases in between. CDR3 length: 13 amino acids. CDR3 in amino acids: CASSEQGQQPQHF. CDR3 nucleotides: TGTGCCAGCAGTGAACAGGGACAACAGCCCCAGCATTTT.

A single count supports this clone. This sequence joins TRBV30 and TRBJ1-5; 10 bases map to TRBD1. Germline V lookup: CDR1 GTSNPN, CDR2 SVGIG (reference sequence). V gave up 4 bases and J gave up 0 bases; unmatched junction bases: 6. The CDR3 contains 16 residues. The CDR3 is CAWKRTGGISNQPQHF. The DNA of the CDR3 is TGTGCCTGGAAACGGACAGGGGGGATTAGCAATCAGCCCCAGCATTTT.

This chain uses TRBV27 with TRBJ1-1, with TRBD1 as a possible D gene (5 bases). CDR1 MNHEY and CDR2 SMNVEV come from the germline V gene (reference sequence). Trimming took off 6 bases at V and 0 bases at J, with 14 bases between the two ends. This CDR3 has 15 amino acids. The CDR3 sequence is CASSQSTVMNTEAFF. Written as DNA, the CDR3 is TGTGCCAGCAGCCAATCGACAGTTATGAACACTGAAGCTTTCTTT.

The chain recombines TRBV7-3 with TRBJ2-2; D is perhaps TRBD2 (6 bases). V shed 5 bases and J shed 5 bases, with 24 bases lying between them. The CDR3 length is 18 residues. Germline CDR1 SGHTA, CDR2 FQGTGA. CDR3 sequence (DNA): TGTGCCAGCAGCCCACTCGAAACCGACCCGGCGGGGACCGGGGAGCTGTTTTTT. Amino acid sequence: CASSPLETDPAGTGELFF.

This chain uses TRBV18 with TRBJ2-7; maybe TRBD1 (6 bases). The CDR3 consists of 13 residues. Germline CDR1 KGHSH, CDR2 LQKENI. With 3 bases removed from V and 8 bases from J, the gap between germline ends came to 14 bases. The CDR3 sequence is CASSPESGGQQYF. CDR3 DNA sequence: TGTGCCAGCTCACCGGAAAGTGGGGGCCAGCAGTACTTC.

A remark on this clone: One junction end does not reproduce the germline sequence, and a read error may be involved. The rearrangement joins TRBV6-5 to TRBJ2-7, with 7 bases aligning to TRBD1. The CDR3 is 14 amino acids. Germline assignment: CDR1 MNHEY and CDR2 SVGAGI. DNA of the CDR3: TGTGCCAGCAGTTACGATTCCGGGACAGCCTTGCGGCACTTC. Its translation is CASSYDSGTALRHF.

This sequence joins TRBV28 and TRBJ2-7, with 11 bases lining up with TRBD1. J was trimmed by 4 bases and V by 5 bases; bases with no gene match: 7. The CDR3 runs 15 residues. Per the germline V gene, CDR1 is MDHEN and CDR2 is SYDVKM. The CDR3 coding sequence is TGTGCCAGCAGTATGTGGGGACAGGGGGGGTACGAGCAGTACTTC. This translates into CASSMWGQGGYEQYF.

CDR3 amino acids: CASSLETPSGSSTDTQYF. The CDR3 coding sequence is TGTGCCAGCAGCTTAGAAACACCAAGCGGGAGTTCTACAGATACGCAGTATTTT. This rearrangement joins TRBV11-2 to TRBJ2-3; 8 bases map to TRBD2. The V gene's germline CDR1 is SGHAT and CDR2 FQNNGV. The junction had 11 bases not matched to a gene; V was cut back by 0 bases and J by 3 bases. The CDR3 length is 18 residues. Looking up the rest from reference TRBV11-2 and TRBJ2-3 gives the full variable domain: EAGVAQSPRYKIIEKRQSVAFWCNPISGHATLYWYQQILGQGPKLLIQFQNNGVVDDSQLPKDRFSAERLKGVDSTLKIQPAKLEDSAVYLCASSLETPSGSSTDTQYFGPGTRLTVL.

The chain joins TRBV11-2 to TRBJ2-7, with D possibly TRBD1 on 6 matching bases. The germline gives CDR1 SGHAT, CDR2 FQNNGV. Trimming took 5 bases from V and 2 from J, leaving 16 bases between them. This CDR3 is 15 amino acids long. CDR3 in DNA: TGTGCCAGCAGCCCTACCTACGGACAGACCTACGAGCAGTACTTC. It encodes CASSPTYGQTYEQYF.

This sequence joins TRBV5-1 and TRBJ2-3; tentative D call: TRBD1 (6 bases). This CDR3 spans 12 amino acids. Germline V gives CDR1 SGHRS, CDR2 YFSETQ. The germline V and J ends were trimmed by 3 bases and 6 bases, with 8 bases remaining between them. The CDR3 region is CASSSQGDTQYF. The CDR3 DNA sequence: TGCGCCAGCAGCTCCCAGGGGGATACGCAGTATTTT.

The rearrangement joins TRBV5-1 to TRBJ2-7; TRBD1 aligns across 10 bases. This CDR3 spans 15 amino acids. The germline gives CDR1 SGHRS, CDR2 YFSETQ. The ends lost 1 base at V and 3 bases at J; junction bases unmatched: 4. The CDR3 DNA follows: TGCGCCAGCAGCTTGACCGGGACAGGGGTCTACGAGCAGTACTTC. Translation gives CASSLTGTGVYEQYF.